Detailed here is one TCR beta chain. Its target is not known. The data were obtained in a study of OX40 agonist ivuxolimab in advanced cancers. Overall study context: The patients received agonistic anti-OX40 (CD134) antibody ivuxolimab. Notes on the study in general: It was also the case that some nonresponders had low normalized T-cell clonal expansion. Among the lowest levels of clonal expansion were found in partial responders at 0.1-3.0 mg/kg.

Patients had blood sampled at baseline and again on cycle 4 day 1 and cycle 7 day 1. Germline loops: CDR1 MNHEY, CDR2 SMNVEV (reference sequence). The V and J ends lost 0 bases and 2 bases, in that order; junction bases with no gene match: 2. The CDR3 consists of 15 residues. Using immunoSEQ multiplex PCR, the repertoire was profiled, and TCRdb retains in-frame clones only, with some absent. The sample gives some 50,000 clones, approximately 90% of which show up once; roughly a fifth is in the top ten. The TCR sequence derives from an adult with an advanced solid tumor such as melanoma, head and neck, liver or kidney cancer. Here the sequenced sample was CD4+ or CD8+ T cells sorted from blood, taken in a trial of the OX40 agonist ivuxolimab. This rearrangement joins TRBV27 to TRBJ2-7; TRBD2 agrees at 9 bases. The CDR3: CASSLSRGGPYEQYF. The CDR3 DNA is TGTGCCAGCAGTTTATCGCGGGGGGGCCCCTACGAGCAGTACTTC.